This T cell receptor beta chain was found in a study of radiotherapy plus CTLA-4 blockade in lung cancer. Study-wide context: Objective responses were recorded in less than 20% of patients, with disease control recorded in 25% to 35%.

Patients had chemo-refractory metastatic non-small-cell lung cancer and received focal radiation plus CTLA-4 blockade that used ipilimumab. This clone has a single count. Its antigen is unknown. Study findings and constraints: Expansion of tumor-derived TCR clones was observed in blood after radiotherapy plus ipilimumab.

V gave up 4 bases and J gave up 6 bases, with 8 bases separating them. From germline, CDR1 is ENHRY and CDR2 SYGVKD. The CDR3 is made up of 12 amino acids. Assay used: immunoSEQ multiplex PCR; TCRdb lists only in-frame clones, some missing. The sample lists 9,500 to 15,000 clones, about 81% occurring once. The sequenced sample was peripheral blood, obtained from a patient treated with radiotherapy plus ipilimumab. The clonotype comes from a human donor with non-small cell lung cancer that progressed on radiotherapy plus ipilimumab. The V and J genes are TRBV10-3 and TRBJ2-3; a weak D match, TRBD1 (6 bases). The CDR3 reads CAISAGVDTQYF. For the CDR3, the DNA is TGTGCCATCAGTGCAGGGGTGGATACGCAGTATTTT.